Presented here are 22 T cell receptor beta chains from one specimen sequenced in a study of somatic mutations in cytotoxic T cells in rheumatoid arthritis. Clones were read by immunoSEQ multiplex PCR, and TCRdb kept only the in-frame ones, dropping some. The data contain some 2,000 clones, less than 85% of them singletons. The sample was CD8+ T cells sorted from blood. These TCRs come from a woman in her forties with rheumatoid arthritis.

The chain employs TRBV2 and TRBJ2-3; 7 bases agree with TRBD1. V lost 8 bases to trimming and J lost 0 bases; unmatched junction nucleotides: 14. Germline lookup yields CDR1 SNHLY and CDR2 FYNNEI. The CDR3 totals 17 residues. The CDR3 DNA follows: TGTGCCAGCCGCTACCGGGACAGAGCACCTAGCACAGATACGCAGTATTTT. It codes for CASRYRDRAPSTDTQYF.

CDR3 nucleotides: TGTGCCACCAGCAGAGCGACAGGGCTCTATGGCTACACCTTC. It is translated as CATSRATGLYGYTF. The rearrangement uses TRBV15 and TRBJ1-2, with TRBD1 matching over 7 bases. Trimming at V came to 1 base and at J to 4 bases, leaving 3 bases not matched to a gene. The germline CDR1 and CDR2 sequences are LNHNV and YYDKDF (reference sequence). The CDR3 sequence is 14 residues long. The variable domain in full, with the rest retrieved from reference TRBV15 and TRBJ1-2, is DAMVIQNPRYQVTQFGKPVTLSCSQTLNHNVMYWYQQKSSQAPKLLFHYYDKDFNNEADTPDNFQSRRPNTSFCFLDIRSPGLGDTAMYLCATSRATGLYGYTFGSGTRLTVV.

This chain connects TRBV5-6 to TRBJ1-1, with 7 bases that match TRBD1. The CDR3 loop spans 17 amino acids. The V segment lost 1 base and the J segment 4 bases; nucleotides outside the gene matches: 13. The germline V gene has CDR1 SGHDT and CDR2 YYEEEE. CDR3 in amino acids: CASSLRIWDDRVTEAFF. As DNA, the CDR3 is TGTGCCAGCAGCTTGCGTATTTGGGATGACAGGGTCACTGAAGCTTTCTTT.

This clone was recorded a few times. The gene calls are TRBV28 and TRBJ2-3; 10 bases are shared with TRBD1. CDR3 size: 17 residues. Per germline, CDR1 MDHEN and CDR2 SYDVKM. The trim removed 6 bases at V and 0 bases at J, leaving 9 bases unmatched. The chain's CDR3 is CASRPGTGAISTDTQYF. The CDR3 DNA reads as TGTGCCAGCAGACCCGGGACAGGGGCGATTAGCACAGATACGCAGTATTTT.

The CDR3 protein is CASSAERGSPNEQFF. DNA of the CDR3: TGTGCCAGCAGCGCCGAAAGGGGGAGCCCCAATGAGCAGTTCTTC. The chain has TRBV9 and TRBJ2-1; D may be TRBD1 (6 bases). Germline CDR1 reads SGDLS; CDR2 reads YYNGEE. The CDR3 has 15 residues. V was shortened by 3 bases and J by 6 bases, with 16 bases between the two germline ends.

By sample fraction, this clone is large. The rearrangement links TRBV19 to TRBJ1-6, with 9 bases lining up with TRBD1. Germline V CDR1 and CDR2: LNHDA, SQIVND (reference sequence). The CDR3 covers 15 residues. V shed 4 bases, J shed 5 bases, and the junction held 3 bases outside the gene matches. CDR3 residues: CASSTRDRDNSPLHF. CDR3 sequence (DNA): TGTGCCAGTAGTACCCGGGACAGGGATAATTCACCCCTCCACTTT.

The gene calls are TRBV7-6 and TRBJ2-1; 7 nucleotides agree with TRBD2. The CDR3 consists of 15 residues. Germline loops: CDR1 SGHVS, CDR2 FNYEAQ. Trimming removed 5 bases from V and 1 base from J; junction bases left unmatched: 5. Written as DNA, the CDR3 is TGTGCCAGCAGCCTACGGGGGGAATCCTACAATGAGCAGTTCTTC. It specifies CASSLRGESYNEQFF.

This clone has just one count. The chain links TRBV21-1 to TRBJ1-6; the D call in the table, TRBD1, was not verified against the DNA. TRBV21-1 is listed as a pseudogene. This CDR3 is 20 amino acids long. Here the CDR3 reads CASSKAAGQVGSTPLSPLHF. The CDR3 DNA reads as TGTGCCAGCAGCAAAGCGGCGGGACAGGTTGGCAGTACGCCCCTTTCACCCCTCCACTTT.

This sequence joins TRBV11-2 and TRBJ2-5, with a tentative D call TRBD2 (6 bases). This CDR3 has 15 amino acids. The germline V and J ends were trimmed by 0 bases and 2 bases, with 10 bases remaining between them. Germline CDR1 reads SGHAT; CDR2 reads FQNNGV. CDR3 region: CASSLDASVQETQYF. CDR3 bases: TGTGCCAGCAGCTTAGATGCTAGCGTTCAAGAGACCCAGTACTTC.

This chain links TRBV6-5 with TRBJ2-7; maybe TRBD2 (6 bases). The germline gives CDR1 MNHEY, CDR2 SVGAGI. The CDR3 runs to 14 residues. Trimming removed 7 bases at V and 4 bases at J, with 17 bases between. Here the CDR3 reads CASKLRDDRYEQYF. The CDR3 bases are TGTGCCAGCAAACTGCGGGACGATCGGTACGAGCAGTACTTC.

Concerning this clone itself: Since a far larger clone is one base different, this is likely a read error. The chain couples TRBV13 to TRBJ1-3; D perhaps matches TRBD1 (6 bases). This CDR3 contains 16 residues. Germline CDR1 reads PRHDT; CDR2 reads FYEKMQ (reference sequence). The V end lost 5 bases, the J end lost 0 bases, and 14 bases lay between the germline ends. The CDR3 nucleotides are TGTGCCAGCAGCGCGGACAGTCAGAGCTCTGGAAACACCATATATTTT. Its translation: CASSADSQSSGNTIYF.

Worth noting for this clone: This clone may be a read error of a much larger clone one base away. Other DNA sequences in this sample translate to the same CDR3. The chain employs TRBV5-5 and TRBJ1-2; 10 positions match TRBD1. Per germline, CDR1 SGHKS and CDR2 YYEKEE (reference sequence). CDR3 size: 15 residues. The CDR3 region has the DNA TGTGCCAGCAGCTTCGGGACAGGGGTAGGGGATGGCTATACCTTC. Protein product: CASSFGTGVGDGYTF.

The V and J genes are TRBV28 and TRBJ1-4; 10 nucleotides line up with TRBD1. This CDR3 is 15 amino acids long. Germline CDR1 reads MDHEN; CDR2 reads SYDVKM. Losses at the gene ends were 2 bases for V and 6 bases for J; bases not matched to a gene: 3. In nucleotides, the CDR3 is TGTGCCAGCAGTTTAACCGGGACAGGGGATGAAAAACTGTTTTTT. It yields the protein CASSLTGTGDEKLFF.

J is TRBJ2-2 and V is TRBV7-6, with 7 bases fitting TRBD1. The CDR3 is 15 amino acids. Germline loops: CDR1 SGHVS, CDR2 FNYEAQ. V gave up 6 bases and J gave up 0 bases; unmatched junction bases: 4. The CDR3: CASRRTGSNTGELFF. In nucleotides, the CDR3 is TGTGCCAGCAGGCGGACAGGTTCGAACACCGGGGAGCTGTTTTTT.

The gene calls are TRBV6-1 and TRBJ2-7, with 7 positions matching TRBD1. CDR1 and CDR2 (germline): MNHNS, SASEGT. V was clipped by 4 bases and J by 2 bases; unmatched bases: 5. The CDR3 covers 14 residues. In DNA, the CDR3 is TGTGCCAGCAGTGGCCGGGACAGAACCTACGAGCAGTACTTC. Protein product: CASSGRDRTYEQYF.

The chain links TRBV29-1 to TRBJ1-2; D is uncertain. V lost 6 bases to trimming and J lost 3 bases, with 20 bases between them. The CDR3 covers 15 residues. From germline, CDR1 is SQVTM and CDR2 ANQGSEA. CDR3 sequence: CSVSGDEGDYYGYTF. The CDR3 nucleotides are TGCAGCGTGTCAGGAGATGAGGGCGACTACTATGGCTACACCTTC.

The V gene is TRBV6-5, the J gene TRBJ1-1; 9 bases line up with TRBD1. Per germline, CDR1 MNHEY and CDR2 SVGAGI. This CDR3 spans 13 amino acids. After removal of 5 bases from V and 5 bases from J, the junction contained 3 bases not matched to a gene. This chain's CDR3 is CASSGTGPTEAFF. In nucleotides, the CDR3 is TGTGCCAGCAGTGGGACAGGGCCAACTGAAGCTTTCTTT.

The chain is built from TRBV28 and TRBJ2-7; D call uncertain. V dropped 8 bases and J dropped 3 bases, with 11 bases sitting between them. This CDR3 is 12 amino acids long. Germline V gene lookup returns CDR1 MDHEN and CDR2 SYDVKM. CDR3 residues: CASSQDNYEQYF. CDR3 in DNA: TGTGCCAGCTCTCAGGATAACTACGAGCAGTACTTC.

Regarding this clone: Relative to the germline gene, one junction end is altered; a read error may explain this. V usage is TRBV15 and J usage is TRBJ2-1; perhaps TRBD2 as D (5 bases). The CDR3 is made up of 16 amino acids. CDR1 is LNHNV and CDR2 is YYDKDF in the germline V gene (reference sequence). CDR3 loop: CATSRDLSGAYSEQFF. In nucleotides, the CDR3 is TGTGCCACCAGCAGAGATCTAAGCGGAGCTTACAGTGAGCAGTTCTTC.

The chain employs TRBV7-9 and TRBJ2-7; 8 bases fit TRBD2. Germline V gene sequence: CDR1 SEHNR, CDR2 FQNEAQ (reference sequence). The CDR3 runs to 15 residues. The V segment lost 0 bases and the J segment 0 bases; nucleotides outside the gene matches: 1. DNA for the CDR3: TGTGCCAGCAGCTTAGCTAGCGGGGCCTCCTACGAGCAGTACTTC. Translating it yields CASSLASGASYEQYF.

The chain is built from TRBV7-8 and TRBJ1-5; 10 bases match TRBD1. The ends lost 4 bases at V and 1 base at J; junction bases unmatched: 1. The CDR3 runs to 15 residues. Per the germline V gene, CDR1 is SGHVS and CDR2 is FQNEAQ. The CDR3 coding sequence is TGTGCCAGCAGCTCGGACAGGGGGAGCAATCAGCCCCAGCATTTT. Its protein is CASSSDRGSNQPQHF.

This clone was seen more than once but under ten times. V and J are TRBV13 and TRBJ2-5; possible D gene TRBD1, 6 bases. The last part of the DNA fits TRBJ2-7 better; the J call may be wrong. Germline loops: CDR1 PRHDT, CDR2 FYEKMQ (reference sequence). The CDR3 loop spans 13 amino acids. The CDR3 reads CASSSGTTYEQYF. DNA for the CDR3: TGTGCCAGCAGCTCCGGGACAACCTACGAGCAGTACTTC.